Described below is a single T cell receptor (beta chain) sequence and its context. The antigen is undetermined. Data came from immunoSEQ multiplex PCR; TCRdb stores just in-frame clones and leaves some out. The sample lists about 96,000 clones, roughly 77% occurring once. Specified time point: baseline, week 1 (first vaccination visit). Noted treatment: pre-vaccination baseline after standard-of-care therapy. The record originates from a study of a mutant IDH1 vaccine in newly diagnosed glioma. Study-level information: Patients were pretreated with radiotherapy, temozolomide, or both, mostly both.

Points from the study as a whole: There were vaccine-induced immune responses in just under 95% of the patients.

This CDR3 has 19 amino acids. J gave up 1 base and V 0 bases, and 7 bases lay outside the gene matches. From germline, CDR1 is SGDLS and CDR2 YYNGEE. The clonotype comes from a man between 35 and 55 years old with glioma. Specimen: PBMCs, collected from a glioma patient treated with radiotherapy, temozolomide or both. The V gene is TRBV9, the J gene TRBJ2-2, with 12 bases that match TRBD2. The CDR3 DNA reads TGTGCCAGCAGCGTAGTGGTAGGACTAGCGGGATTGAACACCGGGGAGCTGTTTTTT. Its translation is CASSVVVGLAGLNTGELFF.